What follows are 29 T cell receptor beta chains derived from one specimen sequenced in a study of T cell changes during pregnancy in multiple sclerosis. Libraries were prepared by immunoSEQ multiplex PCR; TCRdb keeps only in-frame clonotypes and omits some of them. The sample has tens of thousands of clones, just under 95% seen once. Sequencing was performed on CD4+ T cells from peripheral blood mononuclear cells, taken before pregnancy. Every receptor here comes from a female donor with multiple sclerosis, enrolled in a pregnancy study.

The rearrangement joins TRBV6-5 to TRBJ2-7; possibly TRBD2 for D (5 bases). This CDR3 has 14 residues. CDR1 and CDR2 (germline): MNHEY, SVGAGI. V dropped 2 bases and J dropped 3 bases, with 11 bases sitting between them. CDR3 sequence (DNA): TGTGCCAGCAGTTACGGGTTTGGGAGCTACGAGCAGTACTTC. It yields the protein CASSYGFGSYEQYF.

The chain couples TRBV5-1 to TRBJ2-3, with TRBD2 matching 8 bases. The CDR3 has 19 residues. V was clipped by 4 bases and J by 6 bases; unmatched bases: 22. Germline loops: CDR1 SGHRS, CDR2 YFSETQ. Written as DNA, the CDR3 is TGCGCCAGCAGCCGGGGGGGACTGGAAGTCCTCCTTGGGGGGGATACGCAGTATTTT. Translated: CASSRGGLEVLLGGDTQYF.

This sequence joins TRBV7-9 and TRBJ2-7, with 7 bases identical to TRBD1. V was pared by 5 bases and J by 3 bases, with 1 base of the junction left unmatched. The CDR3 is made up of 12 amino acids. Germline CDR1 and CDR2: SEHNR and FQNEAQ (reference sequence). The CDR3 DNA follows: TGTGCCAGCAGCCACAGGGGCTACGAGCAGTACTTC. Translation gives CASSHRGYEQYF.

CDR3 coding DNA: TGTGCCAGCTCACGCAAAGGGGGACCGAACGAGCAGTACTTC. Its protein product is CASSRKGGPNEQYF. This chain uses TRBV18 with TRBJ2-7; weak D call: TRBD1 (6 bases). The germline V and J ends were trimmed by 4 bases and 5 bases, with 15 bases remaining between them. CDR1 and CDR2 (germline): KGHSH, LQKENI. This CDR3 comprises 14 residues.

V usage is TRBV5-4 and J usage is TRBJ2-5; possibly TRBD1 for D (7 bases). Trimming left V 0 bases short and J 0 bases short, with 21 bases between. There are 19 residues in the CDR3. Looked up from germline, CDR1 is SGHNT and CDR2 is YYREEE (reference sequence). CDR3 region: CASSLGQGLLRDYQETQYF. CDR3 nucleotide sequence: TGTGCCAGCAGCTTGGGACAGGGATTACTCCGGGACTACCAAGAGACCCAGTACTTC.

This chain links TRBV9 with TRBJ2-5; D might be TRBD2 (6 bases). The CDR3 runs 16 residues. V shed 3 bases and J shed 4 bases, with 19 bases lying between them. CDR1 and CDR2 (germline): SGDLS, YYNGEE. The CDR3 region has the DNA TGTGCCAGCAGCGAACGACAGACCACCGGGAGAGAGACCCAGTACTTC. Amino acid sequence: CASSERQTTGRETQYF. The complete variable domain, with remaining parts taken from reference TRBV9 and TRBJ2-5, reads DSGVTQTPKHLITATGQRVTLRCSPRSGDLSVYWYQQSLDQGLQFLIQYYNGEERAKGNILERFSAQQFPDLHSELNLSSLELGDSALYFCASSERQTTGRETQYFGPGTRLLVL.

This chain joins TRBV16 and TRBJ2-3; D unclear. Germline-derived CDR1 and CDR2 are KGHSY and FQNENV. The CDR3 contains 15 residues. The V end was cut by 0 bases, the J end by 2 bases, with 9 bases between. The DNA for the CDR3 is TGTGCCAGCAGCCAATCTCCCGCCTACACAGATACGCAGTATTTT. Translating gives CASSQSPAYTDTQYF.

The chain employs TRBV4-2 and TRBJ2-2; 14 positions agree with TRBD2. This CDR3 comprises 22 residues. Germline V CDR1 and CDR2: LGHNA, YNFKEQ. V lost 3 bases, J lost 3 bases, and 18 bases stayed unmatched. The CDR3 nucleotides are TGTGCCAGCAGCCAGCGACGGACTCCGGGACTAGCGGGAGATTTTGACACCGGGGAGCTGTTTTTT. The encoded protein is CASSQRRTPGLAGDFDTGELFF.

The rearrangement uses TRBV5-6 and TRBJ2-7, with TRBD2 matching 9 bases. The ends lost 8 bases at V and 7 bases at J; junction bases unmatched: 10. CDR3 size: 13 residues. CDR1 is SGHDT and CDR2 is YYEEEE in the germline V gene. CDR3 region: CASLEGLAGEQYF. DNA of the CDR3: TGTGCCAGTCTCGAGGGCCTAGCGGGGGAGCAGTACTTC.

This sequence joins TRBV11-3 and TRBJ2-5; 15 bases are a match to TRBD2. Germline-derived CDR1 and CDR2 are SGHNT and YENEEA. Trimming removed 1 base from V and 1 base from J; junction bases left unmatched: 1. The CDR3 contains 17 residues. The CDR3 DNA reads TGTGCCAGCAGCTTAGGGGGACTAGCGGGAGGCCAAGAGACCCAGTACTTC. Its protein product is CASSLGGLAGGQETQYF.

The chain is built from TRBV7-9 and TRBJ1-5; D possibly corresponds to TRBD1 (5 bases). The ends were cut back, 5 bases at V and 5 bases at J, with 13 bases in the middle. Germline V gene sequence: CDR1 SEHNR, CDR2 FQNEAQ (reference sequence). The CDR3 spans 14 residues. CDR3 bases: TGTGCCAGCAGCGTGGGGGGAGATCATCAGCCCCAGCATTTT. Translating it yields CASSVGGDHQPQHF.

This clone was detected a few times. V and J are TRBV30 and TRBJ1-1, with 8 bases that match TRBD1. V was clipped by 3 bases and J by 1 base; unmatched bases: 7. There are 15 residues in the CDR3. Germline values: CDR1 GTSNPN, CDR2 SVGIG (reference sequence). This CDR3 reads CAWRWQGAGNTEAFF. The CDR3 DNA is TGTGCCTGGAGGTGGCAGGGGGCTGGGAACACTGAAGCTTTCTTT.

CDR3 loop: CASSQDGFGGNTGELFF. CDR3 DNA: TGCGCCAGCAGCCAAGATGGGTTCGGGGGAAACACCGGGGAGCTGTTTTTT. This chain joins TRBV4-1 and TRBJ2-2; possible D gene TRBD2, 6 bases. V was trimmed by 0 bases and J by 2 bases, leaving 13 bases between them. This CDR3 contains 17 residues. Germline-derived CDR1 and CDR2 are MGHRA and YSYEKL.

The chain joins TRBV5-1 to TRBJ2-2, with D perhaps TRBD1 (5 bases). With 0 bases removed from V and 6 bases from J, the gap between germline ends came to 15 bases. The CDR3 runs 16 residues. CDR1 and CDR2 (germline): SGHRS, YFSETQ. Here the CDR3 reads CASSLGLGASAGELFF. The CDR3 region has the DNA TGCGCCAGCAGCTTGGGCTTAGGGGCTTCCGCCGGGGAGCTGTTTTTT. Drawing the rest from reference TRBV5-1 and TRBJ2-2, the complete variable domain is KAGVTQTPRYLIKTRGQQVTLSCSPISGHRSVSWYQQTPGQGLQFLFEYFSETQRNKGNFPGRFSGRQFSNSRSEMNVSTLELGDSALYLCASSLGLGASAGELFFGEGSRLTVL.

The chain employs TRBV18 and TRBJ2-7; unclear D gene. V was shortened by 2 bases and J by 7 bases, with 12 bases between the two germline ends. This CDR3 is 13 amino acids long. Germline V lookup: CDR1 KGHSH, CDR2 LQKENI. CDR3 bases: TGTGCCAGCTCACCAACCACAGCTATAGAGCAGTACTTC. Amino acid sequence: CASSPTTAIEQYF. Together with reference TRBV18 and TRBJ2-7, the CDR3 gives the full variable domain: NAGVMQNPRHLVRRRGQEARLRCSPMKGHSHVYWYRQLPEEGLKFMVYLQKENIIDESGMPKERFSAEFPKEGPSILRIQQVVRGDSAAYFCASSPTTAIEQYFGPGTRLTVT.

The CDR3 region is CASSEDFGGELFF. The CDR3 DNA sequence: TGCGCCAGCAGCGAAGATTTCGGGGGGGAGCTGTTTTTT. The chain has TRBV10-1 and TRBJ2-2; no clear D. Germline lookup yields CDR1 WNHNN and CDR2 SYGVQD (reference sequence). The CDR3 is made up of 13 amino acids. V was trimmed by 6 bases and J by 8 bases, leaving 13 bases between them.

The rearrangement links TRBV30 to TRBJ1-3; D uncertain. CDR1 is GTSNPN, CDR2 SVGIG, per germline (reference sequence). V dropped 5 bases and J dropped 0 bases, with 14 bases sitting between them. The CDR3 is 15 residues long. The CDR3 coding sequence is TGTGCCTGGTGTTTGACTTCAAACTCTGGAAACACCATATATTTT. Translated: CAWCLTSNSGNTIYF.

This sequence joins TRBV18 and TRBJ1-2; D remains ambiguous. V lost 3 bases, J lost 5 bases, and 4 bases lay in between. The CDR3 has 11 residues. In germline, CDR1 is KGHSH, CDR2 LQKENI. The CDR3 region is CASSPLYGYTF. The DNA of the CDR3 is TGTGCCAGCTCACCTCTGTATGGCTACACCTTC.

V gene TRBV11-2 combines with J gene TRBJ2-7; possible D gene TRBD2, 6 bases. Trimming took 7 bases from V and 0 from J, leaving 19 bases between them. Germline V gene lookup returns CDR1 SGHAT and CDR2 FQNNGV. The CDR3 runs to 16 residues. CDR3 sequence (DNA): TGTGCCAGCACCCGCTTAGGAGGGGACCGCTCCTACGAGCAGTACTTC. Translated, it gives CASTRLGGDRSYEQYF.

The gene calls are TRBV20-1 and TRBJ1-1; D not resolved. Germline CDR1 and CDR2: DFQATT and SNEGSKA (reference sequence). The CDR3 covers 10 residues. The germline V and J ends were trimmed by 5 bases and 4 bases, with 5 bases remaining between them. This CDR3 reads CSASGTEAFF. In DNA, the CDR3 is TGCAGTGCTTCGGGCACTGAAGCTTTCTTT.

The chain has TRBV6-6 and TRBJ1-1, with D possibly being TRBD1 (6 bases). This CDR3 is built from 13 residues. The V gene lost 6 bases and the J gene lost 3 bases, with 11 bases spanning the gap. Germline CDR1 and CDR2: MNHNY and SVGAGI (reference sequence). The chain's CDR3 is CASRTPGDTEAFF. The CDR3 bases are TGTGCCAGCAGGACGCCAGGGGACACTGAAGCTTTCTTT.

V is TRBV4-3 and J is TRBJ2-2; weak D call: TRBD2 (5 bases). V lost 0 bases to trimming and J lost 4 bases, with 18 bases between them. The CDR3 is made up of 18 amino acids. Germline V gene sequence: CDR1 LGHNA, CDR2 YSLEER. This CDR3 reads CASSQDSRSIRGTGELFF. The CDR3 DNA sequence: TGCGCCAGCAGCCAAGATAGCAGGTCAATCCGGGGCACCGGGGAGCTGTTTTTT.

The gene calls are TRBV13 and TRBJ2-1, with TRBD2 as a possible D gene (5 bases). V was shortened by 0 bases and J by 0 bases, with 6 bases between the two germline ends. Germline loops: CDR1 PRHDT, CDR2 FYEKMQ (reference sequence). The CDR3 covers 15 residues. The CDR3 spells CASSLGGISYNEQFF. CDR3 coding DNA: TGTGCCAGCAGCTTAGGCGGGATCTCCTACAATGAGCAGTTCTTC.

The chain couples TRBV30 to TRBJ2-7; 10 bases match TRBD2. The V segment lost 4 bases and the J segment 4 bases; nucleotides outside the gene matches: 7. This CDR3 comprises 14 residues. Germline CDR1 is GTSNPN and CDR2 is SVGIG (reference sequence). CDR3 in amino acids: CAWTPLAGFYEQYF. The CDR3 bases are TGTGCCTGGACACCACTAGCGGGGTTTTACGAGCAGTACTTC.

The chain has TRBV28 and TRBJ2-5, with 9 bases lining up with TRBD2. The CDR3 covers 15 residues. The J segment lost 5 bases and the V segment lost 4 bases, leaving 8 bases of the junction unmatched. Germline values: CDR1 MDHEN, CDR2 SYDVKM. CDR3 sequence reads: CASSSLSGSFETQYF. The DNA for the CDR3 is TGTGCCAGCAGTTCCCTTAGCGGGAGTTTCGAGACCCAGTACTTC.

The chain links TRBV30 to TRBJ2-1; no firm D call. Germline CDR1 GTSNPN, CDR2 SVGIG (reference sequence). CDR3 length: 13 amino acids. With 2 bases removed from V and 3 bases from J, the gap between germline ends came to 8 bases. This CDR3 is CAWSPSRYNEQFF. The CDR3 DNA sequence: TGTGCCTGGAGTCCCTCCCGCTACAATGAGCAGTTCTTC.

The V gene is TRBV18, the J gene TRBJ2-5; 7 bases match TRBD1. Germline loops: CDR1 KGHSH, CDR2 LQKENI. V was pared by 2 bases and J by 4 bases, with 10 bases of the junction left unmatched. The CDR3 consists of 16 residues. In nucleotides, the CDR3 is TGTGCCAGCTCACCATTTCTACAGGGGAACGGAGAGACCCAGTACTTC. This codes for CASSPFLQGNGETQYF.

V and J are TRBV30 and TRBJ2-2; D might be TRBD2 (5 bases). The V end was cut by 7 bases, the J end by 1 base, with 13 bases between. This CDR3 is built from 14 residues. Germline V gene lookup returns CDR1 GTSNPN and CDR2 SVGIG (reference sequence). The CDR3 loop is CASREALNTGELFF. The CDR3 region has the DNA TGTGCCTCGAGGGAAGCGCTGAACACCGGGGAGCTGTTTTTT.

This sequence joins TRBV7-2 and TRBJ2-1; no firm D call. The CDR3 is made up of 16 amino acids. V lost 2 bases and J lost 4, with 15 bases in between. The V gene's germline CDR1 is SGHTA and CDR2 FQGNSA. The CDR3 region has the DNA TGTGCCAGCAGCTTATCACCGACTGGATTATACAATGAGCAGTTCTTC. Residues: CASSLSPTGLYNEQFF.